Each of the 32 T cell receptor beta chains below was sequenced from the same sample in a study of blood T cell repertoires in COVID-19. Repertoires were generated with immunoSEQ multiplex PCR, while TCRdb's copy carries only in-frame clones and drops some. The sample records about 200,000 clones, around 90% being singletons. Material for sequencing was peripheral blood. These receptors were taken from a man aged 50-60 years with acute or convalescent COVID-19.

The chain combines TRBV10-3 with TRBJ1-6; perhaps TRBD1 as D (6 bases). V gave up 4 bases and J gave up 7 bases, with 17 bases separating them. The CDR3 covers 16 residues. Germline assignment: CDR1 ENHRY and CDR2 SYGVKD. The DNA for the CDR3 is TGTGCCATCAGTGCAGGGGAGATTCTCCCGAATTCACCCCTCCACTTT. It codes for CAISAGEILPNSPLHF.

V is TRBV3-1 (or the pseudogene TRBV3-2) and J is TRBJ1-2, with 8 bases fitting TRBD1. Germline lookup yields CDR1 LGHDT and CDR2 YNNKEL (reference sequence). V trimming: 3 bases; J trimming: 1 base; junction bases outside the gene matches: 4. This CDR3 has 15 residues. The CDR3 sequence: CASSQWGQVNYGYTF. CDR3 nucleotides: TGTGCCAGCAGCCAGTGGGGACAGGTTAACTATGGCTACACCTTC.

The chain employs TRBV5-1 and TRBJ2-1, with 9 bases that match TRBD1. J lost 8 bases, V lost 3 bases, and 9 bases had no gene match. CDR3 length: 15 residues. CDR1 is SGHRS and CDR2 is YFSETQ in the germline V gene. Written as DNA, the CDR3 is TGCGCCAGCAGCTCCGGGACAGGGTGGGTCGATGAGCAGTTCTTC. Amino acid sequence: CASSSGTGWVDEQFF.

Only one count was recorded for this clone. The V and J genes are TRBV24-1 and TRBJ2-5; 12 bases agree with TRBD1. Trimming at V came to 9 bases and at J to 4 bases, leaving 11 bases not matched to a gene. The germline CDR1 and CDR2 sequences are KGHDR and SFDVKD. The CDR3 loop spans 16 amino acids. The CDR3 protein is CATSSAGTGGLETQYF. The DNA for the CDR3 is TGTGCCACCTCCTCCGCCGGGACAGGGGGCTTAGAGACCCAGTACTTC.

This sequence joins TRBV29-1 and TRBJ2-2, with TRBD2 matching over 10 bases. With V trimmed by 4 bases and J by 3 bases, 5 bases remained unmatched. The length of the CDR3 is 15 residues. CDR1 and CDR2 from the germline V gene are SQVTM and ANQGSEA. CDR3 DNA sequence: TGCAGCGTTGCACGGCTAGCGGGGGACACCGGGGAGCTGTTTTTT. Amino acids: CSVARLAGDTGELFF.

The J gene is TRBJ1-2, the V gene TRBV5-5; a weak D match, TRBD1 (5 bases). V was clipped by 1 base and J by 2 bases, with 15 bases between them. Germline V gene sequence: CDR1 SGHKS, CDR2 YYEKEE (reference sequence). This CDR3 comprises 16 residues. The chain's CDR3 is CASSLTSGHENYGYTF. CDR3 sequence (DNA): TGTGCCAGCAGCTTGACTTCAGGGCATGAAAACTATGGCTACACCTTC.

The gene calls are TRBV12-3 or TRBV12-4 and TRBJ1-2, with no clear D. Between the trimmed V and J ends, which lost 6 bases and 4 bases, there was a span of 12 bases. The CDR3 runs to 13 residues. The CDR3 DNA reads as TGTGCCAGCAGCCCATTAGGAGTCTATGGCTACACCTTC. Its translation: CASSPLGVYGYTF.

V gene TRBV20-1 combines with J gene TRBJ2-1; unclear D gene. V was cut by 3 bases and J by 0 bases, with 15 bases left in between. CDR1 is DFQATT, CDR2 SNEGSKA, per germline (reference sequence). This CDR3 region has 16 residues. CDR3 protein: CSASFQSASSYNEQFF. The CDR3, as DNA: TGCAGTGCTAGTTTCCAATCAGCGAGCTCCTACAATGAGCAGTTCTTC.

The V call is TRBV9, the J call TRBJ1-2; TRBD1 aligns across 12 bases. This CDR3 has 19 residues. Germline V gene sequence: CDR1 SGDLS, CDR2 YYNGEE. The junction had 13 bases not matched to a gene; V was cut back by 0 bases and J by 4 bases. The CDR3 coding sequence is TGTGCCAGCAGCGTAGGGGGTCCCGGGACAGGGGGCGCGACCTATGGCTACACCTTC. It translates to CASSVGGPGTGGATYGYTF.

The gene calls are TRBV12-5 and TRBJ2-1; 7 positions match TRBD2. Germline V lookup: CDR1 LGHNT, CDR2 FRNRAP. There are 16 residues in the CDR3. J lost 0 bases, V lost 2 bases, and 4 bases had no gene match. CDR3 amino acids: CASGLWGGSSYNEQFF. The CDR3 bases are TGTGCTAGTGGTTTGTGGGGCGGGAGCTCCTACAATGAGCAGTTCTTC.

The CDR3 spells CASRDTSRETQYF. CDR3 nucleotides: TGTGCCAGTAGAGACACCTCTCGGGAGACCCAGTACTTC. V usage is TRBV27 and J usage is TRBJ2-5, with D hard to call. The V end was cut by 9 bases, the J end by 5 bases, with 16 bases between. Looked up from germline, CDR1 is MNHEY and CDR2 is SMNVEV (reference sequence). The CDR3 length is 13 residues.

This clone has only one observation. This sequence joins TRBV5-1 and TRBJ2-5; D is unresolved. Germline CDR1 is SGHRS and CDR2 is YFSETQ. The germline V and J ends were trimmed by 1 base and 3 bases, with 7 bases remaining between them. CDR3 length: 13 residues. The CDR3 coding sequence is TGCGCCAGCAGCTTGTCGCGCAAAGAGACCCAGTACTTC. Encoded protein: CASSLSRKETQYF.

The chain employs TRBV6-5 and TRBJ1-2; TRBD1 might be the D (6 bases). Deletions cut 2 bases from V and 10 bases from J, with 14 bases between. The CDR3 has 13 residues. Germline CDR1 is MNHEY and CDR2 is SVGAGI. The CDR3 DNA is TGTGCCAGCAGTTACACCGGGGGGGGCACCTACACCTTC. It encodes CASSYTGGGTYTF.

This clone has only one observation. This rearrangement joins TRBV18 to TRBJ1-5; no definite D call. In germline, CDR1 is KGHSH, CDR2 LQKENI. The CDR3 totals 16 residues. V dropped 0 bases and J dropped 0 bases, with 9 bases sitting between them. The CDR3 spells CASSPPGLNSNQPQHF. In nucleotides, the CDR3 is TGTGCCAGCTCACCACCCGGACTGAATAGCAATCAGCCCCAGCATTTT.

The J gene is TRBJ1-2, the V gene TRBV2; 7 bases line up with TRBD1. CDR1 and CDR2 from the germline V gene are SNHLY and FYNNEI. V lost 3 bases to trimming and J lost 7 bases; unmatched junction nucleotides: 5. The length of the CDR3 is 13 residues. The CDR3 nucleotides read TGTGCCAGCAGTGACAGGGGGAGCGGTGGCTACACCTTC. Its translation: CASSDRGSGGYTF.

For the CDR3, the DNA is TGCGCCAGCAGCCCGGACCGGCGGGGCGCGAACACCGGGGAGCTGTTTTTT. This gives the protein CASSPDRRGANTGELFF. The J gene is TRBJ2-2, the V gene TRBV4-1, with a possible D match to TRBD2 (6 bases). Deletions cut 4 bases from V and 0 bases from J, with 15 bases between. The germline V gene encodes CDR1 MGHRA and CDR2 YSYEKL. This CDR3 is built from 17 residues.

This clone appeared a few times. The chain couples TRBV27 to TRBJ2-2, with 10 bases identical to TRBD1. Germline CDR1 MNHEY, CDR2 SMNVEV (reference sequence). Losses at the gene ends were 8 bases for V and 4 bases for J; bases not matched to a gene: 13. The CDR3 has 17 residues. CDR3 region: CASRPKWGQGSTGELFF. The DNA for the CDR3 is TGTGCCAGCCGGCCGAAATGGGGACAGGGGTCCACCGGGGAGCTGTTTTTT.

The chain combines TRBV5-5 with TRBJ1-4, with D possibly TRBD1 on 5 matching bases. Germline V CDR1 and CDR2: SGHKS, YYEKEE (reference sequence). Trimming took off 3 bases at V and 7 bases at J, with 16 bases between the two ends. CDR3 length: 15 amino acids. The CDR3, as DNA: TGTGCCAGCAGCTACCGGGACTCCTTCCGTGAAAAACTGTTTTTT. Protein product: CASSYRDSFREKLFF.

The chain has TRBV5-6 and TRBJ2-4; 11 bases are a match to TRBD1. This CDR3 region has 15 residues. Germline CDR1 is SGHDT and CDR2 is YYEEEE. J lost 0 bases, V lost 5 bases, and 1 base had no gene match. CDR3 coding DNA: TGTGCCAGCAGGGACAGGGGGCTAGCCAAAAACATTCAGTACTTC. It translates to CASRDRGLAKNIQYF.

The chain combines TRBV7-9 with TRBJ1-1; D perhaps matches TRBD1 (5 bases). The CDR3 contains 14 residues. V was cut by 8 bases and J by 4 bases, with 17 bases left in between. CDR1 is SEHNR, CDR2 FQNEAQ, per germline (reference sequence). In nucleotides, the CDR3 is TGTGCCAGCGAGGAATATCAGGGTTTCACTGAAGCTTTCTTT. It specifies CASEEYQGFTEAFF.

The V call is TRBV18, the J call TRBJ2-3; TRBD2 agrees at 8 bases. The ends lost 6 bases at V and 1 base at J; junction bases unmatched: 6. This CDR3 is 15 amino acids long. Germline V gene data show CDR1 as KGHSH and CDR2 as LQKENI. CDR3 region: CASSPTSGGTDTQYF. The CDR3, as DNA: TGTGCCAGCTCTCCTACTAGCGGCGGCACAGATACGCAGTATTTT.

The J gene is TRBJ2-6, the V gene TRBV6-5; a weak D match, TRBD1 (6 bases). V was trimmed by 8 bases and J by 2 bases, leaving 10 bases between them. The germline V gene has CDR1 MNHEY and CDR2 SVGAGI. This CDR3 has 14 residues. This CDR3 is CASLQGPGANVLTF. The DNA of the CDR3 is TGTGCCAGCTTACAGGGCCCTGGGGCCAACGTCCTGACTTTC.

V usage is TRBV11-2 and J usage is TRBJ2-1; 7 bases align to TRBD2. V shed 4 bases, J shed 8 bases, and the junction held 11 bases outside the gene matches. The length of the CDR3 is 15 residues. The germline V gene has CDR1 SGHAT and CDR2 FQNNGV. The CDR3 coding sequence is TGTGCCAGCAGCTCGAGAGTAGGGGAGGGCGATGAGCAGTTCTTC. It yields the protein CASSSRVGEGDEQFF. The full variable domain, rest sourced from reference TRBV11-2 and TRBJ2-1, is EAGVAQSPRYKIIEKRQSVAFWCNPISGHATLYWYQQILGQGPKLLIQFQNNGVVDDSQLPKDRFSAERLKGVDSTLKIQPAKLEDSAVYLCASSSRVGEGDEQFFGPGTRLTVL.

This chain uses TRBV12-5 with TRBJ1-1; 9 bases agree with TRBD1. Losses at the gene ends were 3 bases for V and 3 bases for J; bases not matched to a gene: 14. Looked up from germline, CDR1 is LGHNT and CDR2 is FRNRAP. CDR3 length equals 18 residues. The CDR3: CASGFFPGTGRSDTEAFF. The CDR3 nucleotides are TGTGCTAGTGGTTTCTTCCCCGGGACAGGGAGGTCGGACACTGAAGCTTTCTTT.

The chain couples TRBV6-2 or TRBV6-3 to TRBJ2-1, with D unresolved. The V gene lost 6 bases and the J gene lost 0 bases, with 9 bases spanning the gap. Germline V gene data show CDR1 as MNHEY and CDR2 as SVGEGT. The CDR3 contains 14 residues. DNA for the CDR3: TGTGCCAGCAGCACAATCAGCTCCTACAATGAGCAGTTCTTC. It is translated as CASSTISSYNEQFF.

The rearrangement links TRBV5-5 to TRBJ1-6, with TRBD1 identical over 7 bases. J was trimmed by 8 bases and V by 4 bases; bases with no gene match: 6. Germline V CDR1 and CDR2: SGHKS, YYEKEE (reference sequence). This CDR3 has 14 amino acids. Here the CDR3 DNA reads TGTGCCAGCAGCCCCGGGACAGTTCATTCACCCCTCCACTTT. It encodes CASSPGTVHSPLHF.

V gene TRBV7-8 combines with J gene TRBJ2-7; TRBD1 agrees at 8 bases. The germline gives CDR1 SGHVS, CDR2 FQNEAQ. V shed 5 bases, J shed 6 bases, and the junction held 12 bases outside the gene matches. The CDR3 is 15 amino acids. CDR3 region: CASSLLGQGIGEQYF. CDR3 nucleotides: TGTGCCAGCAGCCTCCTAGGACAGGGAATAGGCGAGCAGTACTTC.

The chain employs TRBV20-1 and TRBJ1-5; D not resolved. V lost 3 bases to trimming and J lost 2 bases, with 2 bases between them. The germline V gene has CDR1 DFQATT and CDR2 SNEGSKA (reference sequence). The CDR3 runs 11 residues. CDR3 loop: CSASGNQPQHF. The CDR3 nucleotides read TGCAGTGCTAGCGGCAATCAGCCCCAGCATTTT.

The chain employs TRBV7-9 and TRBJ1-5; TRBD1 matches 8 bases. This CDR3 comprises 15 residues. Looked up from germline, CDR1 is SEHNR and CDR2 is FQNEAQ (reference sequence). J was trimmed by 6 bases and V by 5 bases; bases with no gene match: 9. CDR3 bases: TGTGCCAGCAGCCCCGGACAGGGTGAGTTTCAGCCCCAGCATTTT. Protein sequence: CASSPGQGEFQPQHF.

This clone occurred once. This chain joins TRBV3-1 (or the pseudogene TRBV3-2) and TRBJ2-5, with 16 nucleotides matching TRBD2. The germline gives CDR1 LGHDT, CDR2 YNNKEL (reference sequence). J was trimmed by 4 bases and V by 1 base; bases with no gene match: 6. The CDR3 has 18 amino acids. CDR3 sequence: CASSQVIGTSGRGETQYF. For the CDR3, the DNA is TGTGCCAGCAGCCAAGTTATCGGGACTAGCGGGAGGGGAGAGACCCAGTACTTC.

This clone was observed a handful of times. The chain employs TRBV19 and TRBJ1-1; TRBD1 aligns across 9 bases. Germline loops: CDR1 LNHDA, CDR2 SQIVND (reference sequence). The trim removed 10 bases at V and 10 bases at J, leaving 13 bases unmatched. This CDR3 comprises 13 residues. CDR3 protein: CATGQGPNTGAFF. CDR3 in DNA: TGTGCCACCGGACAGGGGCCCAATACCGGAGCTTTCTTT.

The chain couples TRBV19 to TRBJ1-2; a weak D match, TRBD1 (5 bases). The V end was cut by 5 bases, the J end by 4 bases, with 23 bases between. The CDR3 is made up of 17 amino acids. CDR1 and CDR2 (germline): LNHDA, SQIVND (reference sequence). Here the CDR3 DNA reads TGTGCCAGTAGTTCCGGACAACTACCTGGCCTCCTCTATGGCTACACCTTC. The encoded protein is CASSSGQLPGLLYGYTF. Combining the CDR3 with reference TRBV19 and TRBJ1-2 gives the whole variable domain DGGITQSPKYLFRKEGQNVTLSCEQNLNHDAMYWYRQDPGQGLRLIYYSQIVNDFQKGDIAEGYSVSREKKESFPLTVTSAQKNPTAFYLCASSSGQLPGLLYGYTFGSGTRLTVV.